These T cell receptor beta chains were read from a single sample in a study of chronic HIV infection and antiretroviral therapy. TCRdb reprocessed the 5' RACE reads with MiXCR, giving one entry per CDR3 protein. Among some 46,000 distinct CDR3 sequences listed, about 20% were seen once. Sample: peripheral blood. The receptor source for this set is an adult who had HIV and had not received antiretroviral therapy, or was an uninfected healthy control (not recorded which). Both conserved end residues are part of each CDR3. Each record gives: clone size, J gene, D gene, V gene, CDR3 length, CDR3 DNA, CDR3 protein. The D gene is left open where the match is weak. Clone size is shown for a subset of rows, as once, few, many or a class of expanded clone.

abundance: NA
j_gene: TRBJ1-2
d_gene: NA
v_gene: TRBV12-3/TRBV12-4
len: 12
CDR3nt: TGTGCCAGCAGTTCTGGTTTAGCTGGCTACACCTTC
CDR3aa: CASSSGLAGYTF

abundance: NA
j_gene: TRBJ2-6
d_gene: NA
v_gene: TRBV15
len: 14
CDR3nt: TGTGCCACCAGGAGGGAGAGGGGGGCCAACGTCCTGACTTTC
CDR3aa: CATRRERGANVLTF

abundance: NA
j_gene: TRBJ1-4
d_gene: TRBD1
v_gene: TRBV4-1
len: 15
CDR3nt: TGCGCCAGCAGCCATTCCGGGACAGGGGCCGAAAAACTGTTTTTT
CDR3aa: CASSHSGTGAEKLFF

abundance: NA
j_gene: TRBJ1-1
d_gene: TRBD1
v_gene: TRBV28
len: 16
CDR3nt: TGTGCCAGCAGTTTAACCCCAGGGACAGGGGACCCTGAAGCTTTCTTT
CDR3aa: CASSLTPGTGDPEAFF

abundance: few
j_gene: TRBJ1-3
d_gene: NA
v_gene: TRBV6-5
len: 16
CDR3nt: TGTGCCAGCAGAGAAACCGGACGGCACTCTGGAAACACCATATATTTT
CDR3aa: CASRETGRHSGNTIYF

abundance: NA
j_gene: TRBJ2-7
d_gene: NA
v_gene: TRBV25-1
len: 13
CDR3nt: TGTGCCAGCAGACAGGAGGGCTCCTACGAGCAGTACTTC
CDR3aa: CASRQEGSYEQYF

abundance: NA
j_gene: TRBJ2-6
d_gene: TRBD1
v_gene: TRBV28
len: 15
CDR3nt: TGTGCCAGCAGGTTAGGGGGCGCTGGGGCCAACGTCCTGACTTTC
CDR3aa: CASRLGGAGANVLTF

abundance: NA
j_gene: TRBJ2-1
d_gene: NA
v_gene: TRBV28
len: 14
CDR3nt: TGTGCCAGCAGTATCGGAGGGTCCTACAATGAGCAGTTCTTC
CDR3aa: CASSIGGSYNEQFF

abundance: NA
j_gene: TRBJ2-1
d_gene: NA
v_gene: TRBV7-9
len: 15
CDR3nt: TGTGCCAGCAGCCACCCCCGAGTGGGTTTGTATGAGCAGTTCTTC
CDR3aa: CASSHPRVGLYEQFF

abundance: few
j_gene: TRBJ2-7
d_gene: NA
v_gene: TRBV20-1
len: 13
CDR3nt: TGCAGTGCTAGATCCGGGTTTTCCTACGAGCAGTACTTC
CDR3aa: CSARSGFSYEQYF

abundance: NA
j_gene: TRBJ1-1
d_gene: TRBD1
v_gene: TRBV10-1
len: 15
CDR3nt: TGCGCCAGCAGTGAAGCCAGGGGGCGAGGCACTGAAGCTTTCTTT
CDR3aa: CASSEARGRGTEAFF

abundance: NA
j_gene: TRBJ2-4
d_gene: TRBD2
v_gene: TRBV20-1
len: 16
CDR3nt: TGCAGTGCTATCCCCGACCGGGCGGGAGTAGTAAACATTCAGTACTTC
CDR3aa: CSAIPDRAGVVNIQYF

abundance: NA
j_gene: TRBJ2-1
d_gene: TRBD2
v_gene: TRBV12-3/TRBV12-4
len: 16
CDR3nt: TGTGCCAGCAGCCCACCCAGACTAGCGGGGGACAATGAGCAGTTCTTC
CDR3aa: CASSPPRLAGDNEQFF

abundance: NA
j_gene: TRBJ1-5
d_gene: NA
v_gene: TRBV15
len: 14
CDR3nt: TGTGCCACCCCGGGACACGCCAATTTACGGCCCCAGCATTTT
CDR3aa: CATPGHANLRPQHF

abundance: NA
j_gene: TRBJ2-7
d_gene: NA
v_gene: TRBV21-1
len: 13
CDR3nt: TGTGCCAGCAGCAGAGGGACCGGGGAAAAGCAGTACTTC
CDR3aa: CASSRGTGEKQYF

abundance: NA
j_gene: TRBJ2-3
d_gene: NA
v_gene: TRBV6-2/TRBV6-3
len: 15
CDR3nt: TGTGCCAGCAGTTACACTGGACTTCTGACAGATACGCAGTATTTT
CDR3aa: CASSYTGLLTDTQYF

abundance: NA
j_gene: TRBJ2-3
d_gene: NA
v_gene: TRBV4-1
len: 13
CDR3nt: TGCGCCAGCAGCCAAACGATACCAGATACGCAGTATTTT
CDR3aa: CASSQTIPDTQYF

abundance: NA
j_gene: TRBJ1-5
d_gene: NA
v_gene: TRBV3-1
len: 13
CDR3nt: TGTGCCAGCAGCCAAGAGGGGATACGGCCCCAGCATTTT
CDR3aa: CASSQEGIRPQHF

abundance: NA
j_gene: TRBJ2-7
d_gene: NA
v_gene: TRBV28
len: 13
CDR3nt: TGTGCCAGCAGTTTATTGGGGGGAGTCGAGCAGTACTTC
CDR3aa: CASSLLGGVEQYF

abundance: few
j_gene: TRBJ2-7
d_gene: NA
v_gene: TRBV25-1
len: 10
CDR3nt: TGTGCCTTCCTGGGGGACGAGCAGTACTTC
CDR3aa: CAFLGDEQYF

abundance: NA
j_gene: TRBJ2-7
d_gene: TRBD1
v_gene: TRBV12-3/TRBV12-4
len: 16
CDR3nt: TGTGCCAGCAGTTCTCCGGGCGAGACAGGGAGTTACGAGCAGTACTTC
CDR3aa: CASSSPGETGSYEQYF

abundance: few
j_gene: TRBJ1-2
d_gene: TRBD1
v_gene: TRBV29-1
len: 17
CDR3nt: TGCAGCGTTGTGGGACAGGGGGAGTTTGCAATTAACTATGGCTACACCTTC
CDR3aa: CSVVGQGEFAINYGYTF

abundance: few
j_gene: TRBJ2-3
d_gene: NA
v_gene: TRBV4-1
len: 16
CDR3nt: TGCGCCAGCAGCTACCAGCGGTCGAGCGGCACAGATACGCAGTATTTT
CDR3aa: CASSYQRSSGTDTQYF

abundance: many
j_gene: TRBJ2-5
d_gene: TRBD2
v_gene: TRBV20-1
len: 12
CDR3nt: TGCAGTGTTAGGACTAGCGGGGGAACCCCCGTATTC
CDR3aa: CSVRTSGGTPVF

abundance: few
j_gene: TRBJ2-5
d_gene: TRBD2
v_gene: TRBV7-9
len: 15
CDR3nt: TGTGCCAGCAGCTTGCACGTGGGAGGGGAAGAGACCCAGTACTTC
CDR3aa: CASSLHVGGEETQYF

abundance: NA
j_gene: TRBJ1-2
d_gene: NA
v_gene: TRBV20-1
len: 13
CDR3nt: TGCAGTGCTACCCGGGACCCACCCTATGGCTACACCTTC
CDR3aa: CSATRDPPYGYTF

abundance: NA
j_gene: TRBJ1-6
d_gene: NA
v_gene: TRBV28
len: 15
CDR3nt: TGTGCCAGCAGTTTACCTCAGGGGTATAATTCACCCCTCCACTTT
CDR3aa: CASSLPQGYNSPLHF

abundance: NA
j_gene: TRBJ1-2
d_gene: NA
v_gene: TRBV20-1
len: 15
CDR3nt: TGCAGTGCTAGTCAACCAACTGGGACGGATTATGGCTACACCTTC
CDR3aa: CSASQPTGTDYGYTF

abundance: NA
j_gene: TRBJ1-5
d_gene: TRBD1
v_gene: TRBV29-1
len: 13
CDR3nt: TGCAGCGTTGAGTCGGGACAGGGACAGCCCCAGCATTTT
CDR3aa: CSVESGQGQPQHF

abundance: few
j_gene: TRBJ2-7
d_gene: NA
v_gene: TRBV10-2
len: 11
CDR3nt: TGCGCCAGCAGTGGCCCCTACGAGCAGTACTTC
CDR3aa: CASSGPYEQYF

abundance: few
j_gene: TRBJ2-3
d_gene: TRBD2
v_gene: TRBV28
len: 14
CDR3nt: TGTGCCAGCGGGTGGCGGGAGGGCACAGATACGCAGTATTTT
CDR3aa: CASGWREGTDTQYF